This T cell receptor (beta chain) was obtained from a study of shared clonotypes between healthy human individuals. The CDR3 length is 17 residues. With 1 base removed from V and 0 bases from J, the gap between germline ends came to 13 bases. Germline CDR1 and CDR2: SGHDN and FVKESK. An assay was performed, and its level was deep. Some clones are missing from TCRdb's copy, which holds only in-frame ones; the method was immunoSEQ multiplex PCR. The sample includes about 960,000 clones, approximately 76% of them seen just once. This receptor was identified in a man aged 18 to 29 in good health. The chain uses TRBV14 and TRBJ1-5; D might be TRBD1 (5 bases). The source material was memory CD4+ T cells sorted from blood. Subset noted: CD45RA-negative fraction. Here the CDR3 reads CASSQAATVLSNQPQHF. In DNA, the CDR3 is TGTGCCAGCAGCCAAGCCGCGACAGTTCTTAGCAATCAGCCCCAGCATTTT.